The clone carrying this T cell receptor beta chain was observed at least ten times. One junction end does not reproduce the germline sequence, and a read error may be involved. With a J-beta primer mix and a sample-barcoded 5' primer, a second PCR ran about 7 to 12 cycles. TCRdb reprocessed the 5' RACE reads with MiXCR, giving one entry per CDR3 protein. The profile covers approximately 1.5 million distinct CDR3 sequences, with approximately 39% appearing a single time and under 5% taken by the ten largest. These data originate in a study of blood T cells in healthy people across ages. Ranging in age from about 6 to 100, the donors were healthy Caucasian individuals from Russia. Looked up from germline, CDR1 is SGHRS and CDR2 is YFSETQ. This CDR3 comprises 14 residues.

The material sequenced was blood. This clonotype originated in a woman in her late teens or twenties in good health. The J gene is TRBJ2-7, the V gene TRBV5-1, with 7 bases that match TRBD1. CDR3 DNA: TGTGCCAGCAGCTTGGAACAGGGGCGGTACGAGCAGTACTTC. The encoded protein is CASSLEQGRYEQYF. Combining the CDR3 with reference TRBV5-1 and TRBJ2-7 gives the whole variable domain KAGVTQTPRYLIKTRGQQVTLSCSPISGHRSVSWYQQTPGQGLQFLFEYFSETQRNKGNFPGRFSGRQFSNSRSEMNVSTLELGDSALYLCASSLEQGRYEQYFGPGTRLTVT.